This T cell receptor (beta chain) came from a study of T cells in tumors after PD-1 blockade. Study at large: Some patients also took daily vismodegib 150 mg during anti-PD-1 treatment. On average, tumor samples gave some 26,000 TCR templates and several thousand unique clonotypes. The study's findings and limits: After therapy, most expanded exhausted CD8+ clones were absent pre-treatment, suggesting clonal replacement.

Repertoires were generated with immunoSEQ multiplex PCR, while TCRdb's copy carries only in-frame clones and drops some. The sample holds approximately 3,700 clones, over 60% seen once. The CDR3 has 17 amino acids. CDR1 and CDR2 from the germline V gene are KGHDR and SFDVKD. Trimming took 5 bases from V and 5 from J; bases not matched to a gene: 15. Turning to this clone: Its specificity is not known.

The chain links TRBV24-1 to TRBJ2-3; 7 bases align to TRBD1. This sequence originates from a human donor with basal cell carcinoma. The sample was tumor tissue, taken before anti-PD-1 treatment. Here the CDR3 DNA reads TGTGCCACCAGTGTTAATCGGGACAGACGACTCGGAGATACGCAGTATTTT. This encodes CATSVNRDRRLGDTQYF.